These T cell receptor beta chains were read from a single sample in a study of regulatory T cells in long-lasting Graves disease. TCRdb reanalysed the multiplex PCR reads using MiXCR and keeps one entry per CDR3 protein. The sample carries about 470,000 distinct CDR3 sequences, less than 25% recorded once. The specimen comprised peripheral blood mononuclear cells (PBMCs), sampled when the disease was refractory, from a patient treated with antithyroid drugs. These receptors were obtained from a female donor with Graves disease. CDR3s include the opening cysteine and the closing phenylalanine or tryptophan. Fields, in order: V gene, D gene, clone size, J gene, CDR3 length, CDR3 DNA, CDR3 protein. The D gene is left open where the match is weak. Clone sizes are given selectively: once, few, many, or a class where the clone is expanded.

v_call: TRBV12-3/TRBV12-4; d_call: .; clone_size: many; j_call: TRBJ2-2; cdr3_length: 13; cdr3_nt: TGTGCCAGCAGTTCTCTCGGTGGCGGGGAGCTGTTTTTT; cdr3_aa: CASSSLGGGELFF
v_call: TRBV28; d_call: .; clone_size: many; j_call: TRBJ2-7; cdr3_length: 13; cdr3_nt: TGTGCCAGCAGTGAGACCAAGGTCCACGAGCAGTACTTC; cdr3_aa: CASSETKVHEQYF
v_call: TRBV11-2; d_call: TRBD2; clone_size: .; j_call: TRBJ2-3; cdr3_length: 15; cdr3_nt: TGTGCCAGCAGCCCCCGGGGGGTCAACACAGATACGCAGTATTTT; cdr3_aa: CASSPRGVNTDTQYF
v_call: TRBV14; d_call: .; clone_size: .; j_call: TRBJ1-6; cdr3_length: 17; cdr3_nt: TGTGCCAGCAGCCCCGGGGGGACCGCGACCTATAATTCACCCCTCCACTTT; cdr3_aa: CASSPGGTATYNSPLHF
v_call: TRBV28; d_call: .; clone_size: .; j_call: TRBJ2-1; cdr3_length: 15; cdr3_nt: TGTGCCAGCAGTTTGGTCAGGAGCTCCTACAATGAGCAGTTCTTC; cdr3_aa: CASSLVRSSYNEQFF
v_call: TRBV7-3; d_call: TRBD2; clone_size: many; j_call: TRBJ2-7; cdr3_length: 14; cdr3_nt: TGTGCCAGCAGCCTCGGGACTAGCACCTACGAGCAGTACTTC; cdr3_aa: CASSLGTSTYEQYF
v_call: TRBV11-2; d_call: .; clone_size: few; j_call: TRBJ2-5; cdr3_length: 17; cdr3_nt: TGCGCCAGCAGCTTGGAGGGCGTCAGGACAGAACAAGAGACCCAGTACTTC; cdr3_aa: CASSLEGVRTEQETQYF
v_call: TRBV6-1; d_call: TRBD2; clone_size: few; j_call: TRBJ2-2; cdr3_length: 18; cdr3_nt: TGTGCCAGCGGGGTGGATACAAGCGGGAGTTATGACACCGGGGAGCTGTTTTTT; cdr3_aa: CASGVDTSGSYDTGELFF
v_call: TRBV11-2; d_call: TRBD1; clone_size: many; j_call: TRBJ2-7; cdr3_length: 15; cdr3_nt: TGTGCCAGCAGCTGGGGGACAGGGGTACTCTACGAGCAGTACTTC; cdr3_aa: CASSWGTGVLYEQYF
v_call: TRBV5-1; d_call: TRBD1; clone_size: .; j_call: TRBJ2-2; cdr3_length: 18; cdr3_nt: TGCGCCAGCAGCTCGGGTCGGACAGGGAGCCAGCACACCGGGGAGCTGTATTTT; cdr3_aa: CASSSGRTGSQHTGELYF
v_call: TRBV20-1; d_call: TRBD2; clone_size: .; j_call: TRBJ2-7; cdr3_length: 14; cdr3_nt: TGCAGTGCTAGGTTGCTAGCGGGAGGCGAGGGGCAGTACTTC; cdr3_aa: CSARLLAGGEGQYF
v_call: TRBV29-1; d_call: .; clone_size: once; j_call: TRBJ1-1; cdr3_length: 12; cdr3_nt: TGCAGCGCTGGATTGATGAACACTGAAGCTTTCTTT; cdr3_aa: CSAGLMNTEAFF
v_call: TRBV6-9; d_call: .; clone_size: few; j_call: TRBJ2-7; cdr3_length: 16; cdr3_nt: TGTGCCAGCAGTTCTCTGTACGGATCCTCTAGATACGAGCAGTACTTC; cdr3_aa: CASSSLYGSSRYEQYF
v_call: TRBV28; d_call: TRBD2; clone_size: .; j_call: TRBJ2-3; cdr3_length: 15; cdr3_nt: TGTGCCAGCAGCCACAGACTAGCAAGCACAGATACGCAGTATTTT; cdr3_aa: CASSHRLASTDTQYF
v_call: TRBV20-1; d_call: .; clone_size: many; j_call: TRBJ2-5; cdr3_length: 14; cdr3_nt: TGCAGTGCTAGAGATGATAGGTTCCGAGAGACCCAGTACTTC; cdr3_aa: CSARDDRFRETQYF
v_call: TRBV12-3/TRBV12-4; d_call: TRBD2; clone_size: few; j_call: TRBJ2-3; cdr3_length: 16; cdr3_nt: TGTGCCAGCAGTTCCCAAACTAGCGGGCTGACAGATACGCAGTATTTT; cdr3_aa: CASSSQTSGLTDTQYF
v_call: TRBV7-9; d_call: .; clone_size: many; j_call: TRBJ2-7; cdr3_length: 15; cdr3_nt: TGTGCCAGCAGCTTATCCCTCCCAGGGCAGCACGAGCAGTACTTC; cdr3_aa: CASSLSLPGQHEQYF
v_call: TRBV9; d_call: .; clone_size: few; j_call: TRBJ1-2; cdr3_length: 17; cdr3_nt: TGTGCCAGCAGCGTGAATCAAGACCCTCTTTCTAACTATGGCTACACCTTC; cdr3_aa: CASSVNQDPLSNYGYTF
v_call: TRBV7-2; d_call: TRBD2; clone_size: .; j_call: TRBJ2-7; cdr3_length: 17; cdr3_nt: TGTGTCAGCAGGCGGACTAGCGGGCTAAGATTCTCCTACGAGCAGTACTTC; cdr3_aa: CVSRRTSGLRFSYEQYF
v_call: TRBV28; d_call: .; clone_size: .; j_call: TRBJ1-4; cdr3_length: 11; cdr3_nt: TGTGCCAGCAGGGGAGGGGAAAAACTGTTTTTT; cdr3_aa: CASRGGEKLFF
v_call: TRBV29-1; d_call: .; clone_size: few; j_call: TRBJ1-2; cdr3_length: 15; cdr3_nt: TGCAGCGCCGAGGAGGCAGGGGACGCGACCTATGGCTACACCTTC; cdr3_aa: CSAEEAGDATYGYTF
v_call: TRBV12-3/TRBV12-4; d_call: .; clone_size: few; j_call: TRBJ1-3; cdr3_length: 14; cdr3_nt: TGTGCCAGCAAGTTAGGGGGAGGTGGAAACACCATATATTTT; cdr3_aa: CASKLGGGGNTIYF
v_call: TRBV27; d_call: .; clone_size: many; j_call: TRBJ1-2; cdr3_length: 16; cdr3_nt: TGTGCCAGCAGTTTATCCCTGGAGGGAGGGAGAGGAGGCTACACCTTC; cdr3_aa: CASSLSLEGGRGGYTF
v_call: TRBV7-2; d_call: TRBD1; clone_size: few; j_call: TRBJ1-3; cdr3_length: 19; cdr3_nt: TGTGCCAGCAGCGATCGGGACAGGAAATGGGGGACCTCTGGAAACACCATATATTTT; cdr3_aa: CASSDRDRKWGTSGNTIYF
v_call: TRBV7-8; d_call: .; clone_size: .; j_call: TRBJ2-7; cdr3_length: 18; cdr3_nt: TGTGCCAGCAGCTTAGCGGTCGGTAGCGTCAGAACTTCCTACGAGCAGTACTTC; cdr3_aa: CASSLAVGSVRTSYEQYF
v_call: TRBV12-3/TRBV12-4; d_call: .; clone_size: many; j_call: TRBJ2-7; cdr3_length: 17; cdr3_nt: TGTGCCAGCAGTTTAGGCCCGGCTAGCGCGCCCTCCTACGAGCAGTACTTC; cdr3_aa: CASSLGPASAPSYEQYF
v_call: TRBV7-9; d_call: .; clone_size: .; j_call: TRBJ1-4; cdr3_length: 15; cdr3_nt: TGTGCCAGCAGCTTAGATGAGAGAAGGGCTGAAAAACTGTTTTTT; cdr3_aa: CASSLDERRAEKLFF
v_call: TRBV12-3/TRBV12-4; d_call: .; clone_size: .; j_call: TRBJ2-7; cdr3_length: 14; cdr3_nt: TGTGCCAGCAGTTTTGTACGGGGAGCCTACGAGCAGTACTTC; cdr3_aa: CASSFVRGAYEQYF
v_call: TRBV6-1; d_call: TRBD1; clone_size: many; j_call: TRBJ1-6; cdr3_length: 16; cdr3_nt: TGTGCCAGCAGACTCACCGGGACAGGGTTTAATTCACCCCTCCACTTT; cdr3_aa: CASRLTGTGFNSPLHF
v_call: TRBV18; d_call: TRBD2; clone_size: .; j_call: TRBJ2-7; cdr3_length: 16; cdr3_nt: TGTGCCAGCTCACCACTGGGACTAGCGACAACCTACGAGCAGTACTTC; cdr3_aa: CASSPLGLATTYEQYF
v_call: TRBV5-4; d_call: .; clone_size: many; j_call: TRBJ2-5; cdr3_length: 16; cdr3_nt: TGTGCCAGCAGCTTGGTCGGGGGCAGGGACCAAGAGACCCAGTACTTC; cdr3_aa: CASSLVGGRDQETQYF
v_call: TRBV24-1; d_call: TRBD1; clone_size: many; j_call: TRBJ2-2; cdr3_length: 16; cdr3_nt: TGTGCCACCAGTGATTCCGGGACAGGAGACACCGGGGAGCTGTTTTTT; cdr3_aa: CATSDSGTGDTGELFF
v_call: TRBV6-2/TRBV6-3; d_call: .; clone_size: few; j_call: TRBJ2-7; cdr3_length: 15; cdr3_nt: TGTGCCAGCAGTGACTCTATCATCAACTCCTACGAGCAGTACTTC; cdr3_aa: CASSDSIINSYEQYF
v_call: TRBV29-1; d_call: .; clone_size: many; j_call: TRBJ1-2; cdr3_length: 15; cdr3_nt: TGCAGCGTTGGGGCGGTTCGGCAGGGCGACTATGGCTACACCTTC; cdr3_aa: CSVGAVRQGDYGYTF
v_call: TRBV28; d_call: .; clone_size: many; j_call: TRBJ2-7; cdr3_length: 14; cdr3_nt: TGTGCCAGCAGAACCGGGACCCCCGTGGTCGAGCAGTACTTC; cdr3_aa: CASRTGTPVVEQYF
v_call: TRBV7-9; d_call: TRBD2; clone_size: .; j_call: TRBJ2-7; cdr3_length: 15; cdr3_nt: TGTGCCAGCAGCGCGACTAGCGGTTTTACTTACGAGCAGTACTTC; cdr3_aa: CASSATSGFTYEQYF
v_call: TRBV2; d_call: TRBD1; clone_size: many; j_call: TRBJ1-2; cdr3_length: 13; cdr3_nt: TGTGCCAGCAGGGGGAAGACAGGGGTCGGCTACACCTTC; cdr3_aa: CASRGKTGVGYTF
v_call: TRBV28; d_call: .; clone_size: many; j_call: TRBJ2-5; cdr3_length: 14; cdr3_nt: TGTGCCAGCAGTGGGGTGGACTACCAAGAGACCCAGTACTTC; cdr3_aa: CASSGVDYQETQYF
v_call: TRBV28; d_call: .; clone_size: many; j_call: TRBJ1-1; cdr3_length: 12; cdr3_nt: TGTGCCAGCAGTTTAACGGGCAGGCAAGCTTTCTTT; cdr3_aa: CASSLTGRQAFF
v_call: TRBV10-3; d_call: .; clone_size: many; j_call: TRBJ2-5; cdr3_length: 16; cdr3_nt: TGTGCCATCAGTGAGTCGTCACGGTTAGTTGGAGAGACCCAGTACTTC; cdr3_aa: CAISESSRLVGETQYF
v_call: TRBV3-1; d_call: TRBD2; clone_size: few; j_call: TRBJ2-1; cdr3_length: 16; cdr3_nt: TGTGCCAGCAGCCAGGAGGGACTAGCGGCATACAATGAGCAGTTCTTC; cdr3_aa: CASSQEGLAAYNEQFF
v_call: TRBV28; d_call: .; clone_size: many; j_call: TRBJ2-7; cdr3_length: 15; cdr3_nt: TGTGCCAGCCAGGGCCGGGACATCCTTTCCTACGAGCAGTACTTC; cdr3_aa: CASQGRDILSYEQYF
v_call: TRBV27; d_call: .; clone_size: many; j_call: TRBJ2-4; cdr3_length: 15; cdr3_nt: TGTGCCAGCAGCCGCAATGGGGTCTTGGGAAACATTCAGTACTTC; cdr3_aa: CASSRNGVLGNIQYF
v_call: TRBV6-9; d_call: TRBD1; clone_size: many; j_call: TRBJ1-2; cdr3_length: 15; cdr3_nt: TGTGCCAGCAGTTACTACGCGGACAGGGGGGATGGCTACACCTTC; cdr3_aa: CASSYYADRGDGYTF
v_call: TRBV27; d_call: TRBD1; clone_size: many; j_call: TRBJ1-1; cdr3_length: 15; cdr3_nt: TGTGCCAGCAGTTTATCGGGGACAGGGGGCACTGAAGCTTTCTTT; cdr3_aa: CASSLSGTGGTEAFF